This paragraph reports one T cell receptor (beta chain). These data belong to a study of technical replicates of blood from a few donors. Measured with immunoSEQ multiplex PCR; TCRdb has only the in-frame clones, and not every one. The repertoire consists of roughly 79,000 clones, with approximately 94% occurring once and the leading ten covering roughly 0.4%. CDR3 size: 13 residues. The germline gives CDR1 MNHEY, CDR2 SMNVEV (reference sequence). V was cut by 5 bases and J by 3 bases, with 11 bases left in between. Material: T cells isolated from PBMCs. This receptor was taken from a human donor in good health. The chain combines TRBV27 with TRBJ2-7, with D possibly TRBD2 on 5 matching bases. For the CDR3, the DNA is TGTGCCAGCAGTCCCTCGGCGGGCTACGAGCAGTACTTC. Protein product: CASSPSAGYEQYF.